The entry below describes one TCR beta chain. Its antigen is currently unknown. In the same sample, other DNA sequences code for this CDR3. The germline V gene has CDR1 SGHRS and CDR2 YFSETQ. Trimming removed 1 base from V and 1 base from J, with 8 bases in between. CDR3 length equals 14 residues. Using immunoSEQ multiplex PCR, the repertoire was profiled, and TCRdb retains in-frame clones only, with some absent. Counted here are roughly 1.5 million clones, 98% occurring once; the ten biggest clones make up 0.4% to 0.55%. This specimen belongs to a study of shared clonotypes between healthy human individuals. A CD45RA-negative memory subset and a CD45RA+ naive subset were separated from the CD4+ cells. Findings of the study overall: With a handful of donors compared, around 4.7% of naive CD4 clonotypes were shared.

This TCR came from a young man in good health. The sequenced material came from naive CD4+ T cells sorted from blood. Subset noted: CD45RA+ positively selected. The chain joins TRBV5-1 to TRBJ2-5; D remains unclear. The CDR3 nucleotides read TGCGCCAGCAGCTTGTTGGCCGCCCAAGAGACCCAGTACTTC. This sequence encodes CASSLLAAQETQYF.